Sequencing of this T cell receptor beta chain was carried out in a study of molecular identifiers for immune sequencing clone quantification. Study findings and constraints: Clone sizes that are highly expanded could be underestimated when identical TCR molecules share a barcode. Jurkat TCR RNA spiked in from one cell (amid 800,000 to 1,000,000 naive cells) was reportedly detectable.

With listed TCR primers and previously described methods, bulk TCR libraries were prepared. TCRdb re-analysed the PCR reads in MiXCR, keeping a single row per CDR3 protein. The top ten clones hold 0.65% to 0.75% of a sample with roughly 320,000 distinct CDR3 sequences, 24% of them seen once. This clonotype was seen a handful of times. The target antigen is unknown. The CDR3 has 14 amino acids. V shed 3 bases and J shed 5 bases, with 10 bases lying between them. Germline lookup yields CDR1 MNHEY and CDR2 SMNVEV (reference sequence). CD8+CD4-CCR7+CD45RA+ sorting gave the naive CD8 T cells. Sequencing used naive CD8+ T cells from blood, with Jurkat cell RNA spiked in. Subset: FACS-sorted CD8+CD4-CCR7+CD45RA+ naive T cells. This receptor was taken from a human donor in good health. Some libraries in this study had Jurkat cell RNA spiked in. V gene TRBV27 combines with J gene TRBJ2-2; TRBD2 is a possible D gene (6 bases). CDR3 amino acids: CASSFGGMTGELFF. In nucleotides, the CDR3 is TGTGCCAGCAGTTTCGGAGGGATGACCGGGGAGCTGTTTTTT.